Following are 26 T cell receptor beta chains from one sample sequenced in a study of T cells in women clearing cervical HPV infection. TCRdb's copy holds only in-frame clones and misses some; the assay was immunoSEQ multiplex PCR. The sample table sets out some 20,000 clones. Source material: blood buffy coat. These TCRs come from a woman between 18 and 70 years old with a cervical HPV16 infection that either progressed to CIN3+ or cleared (not recorded which).

As to this clone: The read terminates 3 residues before the CDR3 end, so the remaining end is supplied by the germline J gene. The V and J genes are TRBV7-6 and TRBJ1-1; D gene uncertain. This CDR3 contains 15 residues. Trimming left V 5 bases short and J 2 bases short, with 15 bases between. CDR1 and CDR2 (germline): SGHVS, FNYEAQ. The CDR3 bases that were read are TGTGCCAGCAGCCCCCTCGGACTGTTAAACACTGAA. Its translation is CASSPLGLLNTE. The whole CDR3 protein reads CASSPLGLLNTEAFF.

In regard to this clone: The CDR3 extends 3 residues past the end of the read, so its final part is completed from the germline J gene. This sequence joins TRBV11-2 and TRBJ1-5; D may be TRBD1 (6 bases). The CDR3 extends over 15 amino acids. V lost 5 bases and J lost 3, with 14 bases in between. Germline V gene lookup returns CDR1 SGHAT and CDR2 FQNNGV. The DNA read from the CDR3 is TGTGCCAGCAGCGAGTGGGGGGGGGCCAATCAGCCC. It codes for CASSEWGGANQP. The CDR3 in its entirety is CASSEWGGANQPQHF.

Comments on this clone: Read sequence stops 3 residues before the CDR3 end, and the germline J gene provides the missing end. This chain uses TRBV19 with TRBJ2-3; D is perhaps TRBD2 (6 bases). The V gene lost 4 bases and the J gene lost 5 bases, with 16 bases spanning the gap. The CDR3 spans 15 residues. CDR1 and CDR2 (germline): LNHDA, SQIVND (reference sequence). The chain's CDR3 is CASSKEGPRGDTQYF. Partial CDR3 DNA: TGTGCCAGTAGTAAGGAGGGGCCGCGCGGAGATACG.

In the case of this clone: The read halts 3 residues ahead of the CDR3 end, with the missing end drawn from the germline J gene. The chain links TRBV5-4 to TRBJ2-1; 8 nucleotides align to TRBD1. This CDR3 region has 16 residues. J gave up 1 base and V 4 bases, and 7 bases lay outside the gene matches. Per the germline V gene, CDR1 is SGHNT and CDR2 is YYREEE (reference sequence). CDR3 region: CASSTRTGMSYNEQFF. The part of the CDR3 DNA that was read is TGTGCCAGCAGCACGCGGACAGGGATGTCCTACAATGAG.

For this clone: The read gets to within 3 residues of the CDR3 end, and the germline J gene fills in the rest. The V and J genes are TRBV6-2 or TRBV6-3 and TRBJ2-5; TRBD2 might be the D (6 bases). Trimming stripped 7 bases from V and 5 bases from J, with 17 bases between. CDR3 length equals 14 residues. The germline V gene encodes CDR1 MNHEY and CDR2 SVGEGT. The DNA read from the CDR3 is TGTGCCAGCAACCTCCTCGGGGGTGATGAGACC. Translation: CASNLLGGDET. The whole CDR3 sequence reads CASNLLGGDETQYF.

In the case of this clone: The sequence runs out 3 residues before the end of the CDR3; the remainder is reconstructed from the germline J gene. The rearrangement joins TRBV11-2 to TRBJ1-4; the D gene is possibly TRBD1 (6 bases). This CDR3 spans 14 amino acids. V lost 2 bases, J lost 4 bases, and 8 bases lay in between. Germline CDR1 SGHAT, CDR2 FQNNGV. The CDR3 bases that were read are TGTGCCAGCAGCTTACAGGGGAGTAATGAAAAA. It codes for CASSLQGSNEK. The full CDR3 reads CASSLQGSNEKLFF.

CDR3 DNA (partial): TGCAGTGCTAGAGGAGGCCTCGGAAACACC. Encoded protein: CSARGGLGNT. The entire CDR3 protein is CSARGGLGNTIYF. This rearrangement joins TRBV20-1 to TRBJ1-3; D remains ambiguous. Coverage ceases 3 residues before the CDR3 finishes, and the germline J gene fills in the end. The V and J ends lost 1 base and 4 bases respectively, with 8 bases between them. The CDR3 loop spans 13 amino acids. The germline CDR1 and CDR2 sequences are DFQATT and SNEGSKA (reference sequence).

Comment on this clone: Coverage ceases 3 residues before the CDR3 finishes, and the germline J gene fills in the end. V is TRBV5-6 and J is TRBJ1-6; D is unclear. Germline V CDR1 and CDR2: SGHDT, YYEEEE. This CDR3 is built from 14 residues. Trimming took 0 bases from V and 6 from J, leaving 7 bases between them. This chain's CDR3 is CASSLAGINSPLHF. The CDR3 DNA, read in part, is TGTGCCAGCAGCTTGGCAGGAATTAATTCACCC.

Comments on this clone: With the read ending 3 residues before the CDR3 end, the germline J gene is used to fill in that end. J is TRBJ2-7 and V is TRBV28, with TRBD2 matching 11 bases. V lost 7 bases to trimming and J lost 3 bases; unmatched junction nucleotides: 20. Per germline, CDR1 MDHEN and CDR2 SYDVKM. This CDR3 is 19 amino acids long. The CDR3 bases that were read are TGTGCCAGCACCGGGGCCGGGCTAGCGGGGGGCCTGATTTTCTACGAG. Its protein product is CASTGAGLAGGLIFYE. The entire CDR3 is CASTGAGLAGGLIFYEQYF.

Note on this clone: The CDR3 goes on 3 residues after the read ends, and that part is filled in from the germline J gene. The rearrangement uses TRBV4-2 and TRBJ2-7, with TRBD1 matching 10 bases. This CDR3 has 16 amino acids. V trimming: 3 bases; J trimming: 0 bases; junction bases outside the gene matches: 5. The V gene's germline CDR1 is LGHNA and CDR2 YNFKEQ. CDR3 region: CASSHGDRGHSYEQYF. The sequenced part of the CDR3 DNA is TGTGCCAGCAGCCATGGGGACAGGGGCCACTCCTACGAG.

About this clone: One end of the junction is discordant with germline, which a read error may explain. The DNA ends 3 residues before the CDR3 does, and the rest of the CDR3 is filled in from the germline J gene. The chain employs TRBV4-2 and TRBJ1-1; tentative D call: TRBD1 (5 bases). In germline, CDR1 is LGHNA, CDR2 YNFKEQ. This CDR3 comprises 16 residues. The CDR3 bases that were read are TGCGCCAGCAGCCAAGATCCGCGGGGGGGATCCACTGAA. It encodes CASSQDPRGGSTE. The complete CDR3 sequence is CASSQDPRGGSTEAFF.

Comments on this clone: The CDR3 end lies 3 residues beyond the end of the read and is filled in from the germline J gene. This chain joins TRBV18 and TRBJ2-3; D not certain. CDR3 length: 13 residues. Germline assignment: CDR1 KGHSH and CDR2 LQKENI. The CDR3: CASSPSRYETQYF. The part of the CDR3 DNA that was read is TGTGCCAGCTCACCGTCACGGTACGAGACG. Full variable domain (missing parts from reference TRBV18 and TRBJ2-3): NAGVMQNPRHLVRRRGQEARLRCSPMKGHSHVYWYRQLPEEGLKFMVYLQKENIIDESGMPKERFSAEFPKEGPSILRIQQVVRGDSAAYFCASSPSRYETQYFGPGTRLTVL.

As concerns this clone: From the germline J gene comes the end of the CDR3, since the read stops 3 residues before it. The V and J genes are TRBV6-1 and TRBJ2-7; tentative D call: TRBD1 (5 bases). Trimming took off 2 bases at V and 3 bases at J, with 11 bases between the two ends. Germline V gives CDR1 MNHNS, CDR2 SASEGT. CDR3 length equals 14 residues. The DNA read from the CDR3 is TGTGCCAGCAGTGAATGGGCGACAGACTACGAG. Translation gives CASSEWATDYE. The complete CDR3 sequence is CASSEWATDYEQYF.

In the case of this clone: Read data end 3 residues before the CDR3 end; the end is taken from the germline J gene. V gene TRBV20-1 combines with J gene TRBJ2-3; 7 bases align to TRBD1. The CDR3 is 15 amino acids. With 3 bases clipped from V and 0 bases from J, the junction kept 6 bases outside the gene matches. Germline V CDR1 and CDR2: DFQATT, SNEGSKA (reference sequence). The CDR3 here is CSASKTGTSTDTQYF. The DNA read from the CDR3 is TGCAGTGCTAGCAAGACAGGGACCAGCACAGATACG.

As to this clone: The read terminates 3 residues ahead of where the CDR3 ends, so the germline J gene completes it. This chain joins TRBV30 and TRBJ1-4; maybe TRBD1 (5 bases). V dropped 4 bases and J dropped 6 bases, with 9 bases sitting between them. The CDR3 length is 12 residues. Germline loops: CDR1 GTSNPN, CDR2 SVGIG (reference sequence). CDR3 residues: CAWTTGHEKLFF. CDR3 DNA, as far as it was read: TGTGCCTGGACCACAGGCCATGAAAAA.

In regard to this clone: The read gets to within 3 residues of the CDR3 end, and the germline J gene fills in the rest. The chain uses TRBV20-1 and TRBJ1-5; D unresolved. CDR1 and CDR2 (germline): DFQATT, SNEGSKA (reference sequence). Trimming removed 0 bases at V and 2 bases at J, with 17 bases between. This CDR3 region has 17 residues. The covered CDR3 bases are TGCAGTGCTAGAGACCCAAACGGGGATGGAGGCAATCAGCCC. It encodes CSARDPNGDGGNQP. The CDR3 as a whole reads CSARDPNGDGGNQPQHF.

Comments on this clone: The read stops 3 residues short of the end of the CDR3; the missing end is completed from the germline J gene. This chain links TRBV6-2 or TRBV6-3 with TRBJ1-5, with TRBD1 identical over 8 bases. Trimming at V came to 2 bases and at J to 2 bases, leaving 2 bases not matched to a gene. CDR3 length: 15 amino acids. The germline V gene encodes CDR1 MNHEY and CDR2 SVGEGT. The CDR3 loop is CASSYTQGGNQPQHF. CDR3 DNA, as far as it was read: TGTGCCAGCAGTTACACACAGGGGGGCAATCAGCCC.

Regarding this clone: The CDR3 end falls 3 residues outside the read, so it is completed with the germline J gene. V gene TRBV6-2 or TRBV6-3 combines with J gene TRBJ2-3, with 10 nucleotides matching TRBD2. Germline V lookup: CDR1 MNHEY, CDR2 SVGEGT. The V and J ends lost 7 bases and 2 bases, in that order; junction bases with no gene match: 9. This CDR3 has 16 amino acids. The CDR3 bases that were read are TGTGCCAGCATAGCGGGGGGCCCTTTATCCACAGATACG. Its translation is CASIAGGPLSTDT. The whole CDR3 sequence is CASIAGGPLSTDTQYF.

Comments on this clone: The read gets to within 3 residues of the CDR3 end, and the germline J gene fills in the rest. The rearrangement links TRBV20-1 to TRBJ2-4; 8 bases match TRBD2. The CDR3 runs to 14 residues. The germline gives CDR1 DFQATT, CDR2 SNEGSKA (reference sequence). V was clipped by 6 bases and J by 7 bases; unmatched bases: 11. This CDR3 reads CSAIDDTGGNIQYF. The CDR3 bases that were read are TGCAGTGCAATTGACGATACGGGGGGGAACATT.

On this clone itself: The read stops 3 residues short of the end of the CDR3; the missing end is completed from the germline J gene. The chain links TRBV2 to TRBJ2-1; 12 bases align to TRBD2. Trimming removed 2 bases from V and 7 bases from J; junction bases left unmatched: 9. Germline V gives CDR1 SNHLY, CDR2 FYNNEI. This CDR3 has 17 amino acids. The covered CDR3 bases are TGTGCCAGCAGTGAAAGGGCTAGCGGGGGGGCTAGGAATGAG. Translating it yields CASSERASGGARNE. The full CDR3 is CASSERASGGARNEQFF.

As concerns this clone: The read comes to an end 3 residues before the CDR3 does, leaving the germline J gene to fill in the end. This chain connects TRBV7-9 to TRBJ2-3, with 8 bases that match TRBD1. After removal of 3 bases from V and 5 bases from J, the junction contained 7 bases not matched to a gene. Germline CDR1 and CDR2: SEHNR and FQNEAQ (reference sequence). The CDR3 is 15 amino acids. The CDR3 spells CASSFWTGLQDTQYF. Incomplete CDR3 DNA: TGTGCCAGCAGCTTCTGGACAGGGCTTCAAGATACG.

To note about this clone: The sequenced fragment ends 3 residues before the CDR3 boundary, so the rest is inferred from the germline J gene. The chain links TRBV2 to TRBJ2-6; 7 bases align to TRBD2. J lost 0 bases, V lost 8 bases, and 13 bases had no gene match. Per the germline V gene, CDR1 is SNHLY and CDR2 is FYNNEI. The CDR3 loop spans 18 amino acids. CDR3 DNA, as far as it was read: TGTGCCAGCCGAGGGGTTCCGGGACTAAGCTCTGGGGCCAACGTC. Its protein is CASRGVPGLSSGANV. The complete CDR3 protein is CASRGVPGLSSGANVLTF.

Turning to this clone: The read finishes 3 residues shy of the CDR3 end, and the germline J gene is used to complete it. The chain has TRBV5-6 and TRBJ1-1; D not resolved. This CDR3 spans 14 amino acids. From germline, CDR1 is SGHDT and CDR2 YYEEEE. Trimming took off 0 bases at V and 1 base at J, with 7 bases between the two ends. The covered CDR3 bases are TGTGCCAGCAGCTTGGCCGGGTCGAACACTGAA. Translated: CASSLAGSNTE. The whole CDR3 is CASSLAGSNTEAFF. Full variable domain (rest looked up from reference TRBV5-6 and TRBJ1-1): DAGVTQSPTHLIKTRGQQVTLRCSPKSGHDTVSWYQQALGQGPQFIFQYYEEEERQRGNFPDRFSGHQFPNYSSELNVNALLLGDSALYLCASSLAGSNTEAFFGQGTRLTVV.

Notes on this clone: The CDR3 end lies 3 residues beyond the end of the read and is filled in from the germline J gene. J is TRBJ2-7 and V is TRBV7-2; D is unresolved. The germline gives CDR1 SGHTA, CDR2 FQGNSA. This CDR3 comprises 13 residues. Trimming stripped 2 bases from V and 5 bases from J, with 10 bases between. The CDR3 reads CASSLRVLDEQYF. The DNA read from the CDR3 is TGTGCCAGCAGCTTAAGGGTTCTCGACGAG.

A remark on this clone: The CDR3 extends 3 residues past the end of the read, so its final part is completed from the germline J gene. This chain joins TRBV19 and TRBJ2-5; 8 bases fit TRBD2. The CDR3 has 15 residues. In germline, CDR1 is LNHDA, CDR2 SQIVND (reference sequence). V trimming: 10 bases; J trimming: 1 base; junction bases outside the gene matches: 11. The part of the CDR3 DNA that was read is TGTGCCACCACTCCCGGGGGGGGTGGCCAAGAGACC. Protein product: CATTPGGGGQET. The full-length CDR3 reads as CATTPGGGGQETQYF.

Notes on this clone: With the read ending 3 residues before the CDR3 end, the germline J gene is used to fill in that end. J is TRBJ2-2 and V is TRBV4-1, with a tentative D call TRBD1 (5 bases). This CDR3 region has 14 residues. Looked up from germline, CDR1 is MGHRA and CDR2 is YSYEKL. V was trimmed by 1 base and J by 5 bases, leaving 8 bases between them. The chain's CDR3 is CASSQVKGTGELFF. CDR3 bases read: TGCGCCAGCAGCCAAGTTAAGGGGACCGGGGAG.